The 14 T cell receptor beta chains below come from one sample, sequenced in a study of blood T cell repertoires in COVID-19. The assay was immunoSEQ multiplex PCR, and TCRdb's table has in-frame clones only and misses some. The sample gives about 240,000 clones, about 85% of which show up once; just over 7% is in the top ten. Sequencing was carried out using peripheral blood. All receptors come from a man aged 55-75 years who had recovered from COVID-19.

The chain is built from TRBV19 and TRBJ1-2; possibly TRBD1 for D (6 bases). V was cut by 7 bases and J by 6 bases, with 18 bases left in between. Germline values: CDR1 LNHDA, CDR2 SQIVND (reference sequence). The CDR3 covers 14 residues. Here the CDR3 reads CASTLGQLKDGYTF. The CDR3 DNA is TGTGCCAGTACCCTGGGACAACTGAAGGATGGCTACACCTTC.

The chain recombines TRBV2 with TRBJ2-1; 13 bases map to TRBD2. This CDR3 has 15 residues. With 4 bases clipped from V and 4 bases from J, the junction kept 1 base outside the gene matches. In germline, CDR1 is SNHLY, CDR2 FYNNEI. CDR3 protein: CASSGLAGGYNEQFF. The CDR3 DNA follows: TGTGCCAGCAGTGGACTAGCGGGGGGATACAATGAGCAGTTCTTC.

This chain links TRBV7-7 with TRBJ2-6; TRBD1 matches at 7 bases. J was trimmed by 0 bases and V by 5 bases; bases with no gene match: 1. This CDR3 contains 15 residues. Germline V lookup: CDR1 SSHAT, CDR2 FNYEAQ (reference sequence). Written as DNA, the CDR3 is TGTGCCAGCAGCCCAGGGGGCTCTGGGGCCAACGTCCTGACTTTC. Translation gives CASSPGGSGANVLTF.

This rearrangement joins TRBV6-5 to TRBJ2-7; D perhaps matches TRBD1 (5 bases). The CDR3 totals 14 residues. V lost 7 bases, J lost 1 base, and 14 bases lay in between. Germline assignment: CDR1 MNHEY and CDR2 SVGAGI. CDR3 DNA sequence: TGTGCCAGCACATCCACAGGCAGGTCCTACGAGCAGTACTTC. Translating gives CASTSTGRSYEQYF.

This rearrangement joins TRBV3-1 (or the pseudogene TRBV3-2) to TRBJ1-2; maybe TRBD1 (5 bases). The V end was cut by 4 bases, the J end by 6 bases, with 15 bases between. CDR3 length: 14 residues. Germline V gene data show CDR1 as LGHDT and CDR2 as YNNKEL (reference sequence). The CDR3 DNA reads TGTGCCAGCAGCCGTCTTGGGACTGGGGATGGCTACACCTTC. As protein: CASSRLGTGDGYTF.

The rearrangement joins TRBV2 to TRBJ2-1; D gene uncertain. V was cut by 6 bases and J by 3 bases, with 15 bases left in between. The CDR3 runs 15 residues. The germline V gene has CDR1 SNHLY and CDR2 FYNNEI. CDR3 nucleotides: TGTGCCAGCAGCGTGGCGGAGACGATCTACAATGAGCAGTTCTTC. Amino acids: CASSVAETIYNEQFF. The complete variable domain, with remaining parts taken from reference TRBV2 and TRBJ2-1, reads EPEVTQTPSHQVTQMGQEVILRCVPISNHLYFYWYRQILGQKVEFLVSFYNNEISEKSEIFDDQFSVERPDGSNFTLKIRSTKLEDSAMYFCASSVAETIYNEQFFGPGTRLTVL.

This rearrangement joins TRBV6-6 to TRBJ1-1; no clear D gene. The CDR3 extends over 15 amino acids. Between the trimmed V and J ends, which lost 7 bases and 4 bases, there was a span of 19 bases. Germline V gene data show CDR1 as MNHNY and CDR2 as SVGAGI (reference sequence). CDR3 sequence: CASTPGKGIVTEAFF. The CDR3 coding sequence is TGTGCCAGCACCCCCGGGAAGGGAATAGTCACTGAAGCTTTCTTT.

The chain is built from TRBV5-4 and TRBJ1-2; possibly TRBD1 for D (5 bases). V gave up 2 bases and J gave up 8 bases, with 13 bases separating them. Germline V gene data show CDR1 as SGHNT and CDR2 as YYREEE (reference sequence). CDR3 length: 13 amino acids. The CDR3 DNA reads as TGTGCCAGCAGCTTATCCAGGGATGGCGGCTACACCTTC. Its protein product is CASSLSRDGGYTF.

The gene calls are TRBV7-9 and TRBJ1-5; D is unresolved. The CDR3 totals 13 residues. The germline V gene has CDR1 SEHNR and CDR2 FQNEAQ (reference sequence). Trimming stripped 1 base from V and 7 bases from J, with 8 bases between. DNA for the CDR3: TGTGCCAGCAGCTTAGAGGAGTGGCAGCCCCAGCATTTT. It specifies CASSLEEWQPQHF.

The chain links TRBV30 to TRBJ1-2; 8 bases are a match to TRBD1. The junction had 6 bases not matched to a gene; V was cut back by 1 base and J by 8 bases. The CDR3 contains 13 residues. The V gene's germline CDR1 is GTSNPN and CDR2 SVGIG (reference sequence). The CDR3 loop is CAWSGGQGGGYTF. The DNA for the CDR3 is TGTGCCTGGAGTGGCGGACAGGGAGGCGGCTACACCTTC.

The V call is TRBV27, the J call TRBJ2-5; perhaps TRBD1 as D (5 bases). V was clipped by 5 bases and J by 1 base, with 17 bases between them. Germline CDR1 reads MNHEY; CDR2 reads SMNVEV (reference sequence). The CDR3 has 16 amino acids. The CDR3 loop reads CASSLLSTTAQETQYF. As DNA, the CDR3 is TGTGCCAGCAGTCTCCTATCTACGACAGCCCAAGAGACCCAGTACTTC.

This chain uses TRBV2 with TRBJ1-4; unclear D gene. Trimming pared 6 bases from V and 8 bases from J, leaving 7 bases between. The CDR3 runs to 11 residues. The germline gives CDR1 SNHLY, CDR2 FYNNEI. CDR3 coding DNA: TGTGCCAGCAGGGCTCGAGAAAAACTGTTTTTT. This sequence encodes CASRAREKLFF.

The rearrangement uses TRBV27 and TRBJ2-1, with 7 bases lining up with TRBD1. CDR1 MNHEY and CDR2 SMNVEV come from the germline V gene (reference sequence). V lost 4 bases, J lost 10 bases, and 19 bases stayed unmatched. CDR3 length equals 17 residues. In DNA, the CDR3 is TGTGCCAGCAGTTCCCAGGGATACAGGGGTGGGGGCAGGGAGCAGTTCTTC. This sequence encodes CASSSQGYRGGGREQFF.

This chain uses TRBV18 with TRBJ2-5, with 7 positions matching TRBD2. The V segment lost 6 bases and the J segment 5 bases; nucleotides outside the gene matches: 12. CDR3 size: 15 residues. Germline values: CDR1 KGHSH, CDR2 LQKENI. CDR3 protein: CASSRQGGTGETQYF. The DNA for the CDR3 is TGTGCCAGCTCGCGCCAGGGAGGGACTGGGGAGACCCAGTACTTC.